These 2 T cell receptor beta chains were sequenced from one sample in a study of pediatric ulcerative colitis. The assay was immunoSEQ multiplex PCR, and TCRdb's table has in-frame clones only and misses some. This sample has under 30,000 clones; roughly 71% occur once, and the top ten carry roughly 7.8%. Rectal tissue came from one to two pinch biopsies taken at colonoscopy. Sequencing input: gut tissue. These receptor sequences come from a boy aged 5 to 17 with severe ulcerative colitis.

This chain uses TRBV2 with TRBJ2-5; 8 nucleotides align to TRBD2. Germline V gene data show CDR1 as SNHLY and CDR2 as FYNNEI. Trimming at V came to 8 bases and at J to 5 bases, leaving 13 bases not matched to a gene. This CDR3 region has 15 residues. CDR3 DNA sequence: TGTGCCAGCTCGAGACTGGCGAGCGGGAGTGAGACCCAGTACTTC. Translation gives CASSRLASGSETQYF.

CDR3 sequence (DNA): TGCAGCGTTGAATCTGGGGGAAATGAAAAACTGTTTTTT. Encoded protein: CSVESGGNEKLFF. The chain is built from TRBV29-1 and TRBJ1-4, with a tentative D call TRBD1 (5 bases). V lost 2 bases and J 5 bases, leaving 9 bases between the germline ends. Germline CDR1 SQVTM, CDR2 ANQGSEA. CDR3 length: 13 amino acids.